This is a list of T cell receptor beta chains from one sample in a study of siplizumab effects on memory and regulatory T cells. The assay was immunoSEQ multiplex PCR, and TCRdb's table has in-frame clones only and misses some. The data contain about 120,000 clones, roughly 94% of them singletons. The sample consisted of non-Treg CD4+ T cells sorted from blood. The receptors were sampled from a human donor in good health. The CDR3 runs from the conserved cysteine through the conserved F or W. A D gene is named only where the DNA matches it firmly. For some rows the clone size is stated as once, few or many, or as a class when expanded; others skip it.

clone_size	j_call	d_call	v_call	cdr3_nt	cdr3_aa
.	TRBJ2-3	TRBD2	TRBV5-8	TGTGCCAGCAGCTGGTCTCGGCTAGCGGGAGTAGCAGATACGCAGTATTTT	CASSWSRLAGVADTQYF
.	TRBJ2-7	TRBD1	TRBV6-1	TGTGCCAGCAGTGCCGCAGGGGGAACCTACGAGCAGTACTTC	CASSAAGGTYEQYF
.	TRBJ2-3	TRBD2	TRBV5-1	TGCGCCAGCAGGCTCAATGGACTAGGGACAGATACGCAGTATTTT	CASRLNGLGTDTQYF
.	TRBJ2-3	.	TRBV5-4	TGTGCCAGCAGCTTGGTGTCGGGCGGGGGCACAGATACGCAGTATTTT	CASSLVSGGGTDTQYF
few	TRBJ2-3	.	TRBV9	TGTGCCAGCAGCCTACTAGGCGGGGTGCCTGATACGCAGTATTTT	CASSLLGGVPDTQYF
.	TRBJ1-4	TRBD1	TRBV11-2	TGTGCCAGCACACAGGACAGGGGGCGAGAAAAACTGTTTTTT	CASTQDRGREKLFF
.	TRBJ2-1	.	TRBV21-1	TGTGCCAGCAGCAAACCAGGGCATGAGCAGTTCTTC	CASSKPGHEQFF
.	TRBJ2-7	.	TRBV5-1	TGCGCCAGCAGCTTGGGACAGGTGATTTACGAGCAGTACTTC	CASSLGQVIYEQYF
.	TRBJ2-5	.	TRBV11-3	TGTGCCAGCAGCTTAGGGAACGGTCAAGAGACCCAGTACTTC	CASSLGNGQETQYF
.	TRBJ1-4	TRBD1	TRBV10-3	TGTGCCATCAGCCGACAGGGAGGTGCAACTAATGAAAAACTGTTTTTT	CAISRQGGATNEKLFF
once	TRBJ1-3	.	TRBV5-6	TGTGCCAGCAGCAGCTGGGGAGGGGGTCGTGGAAACACCATATATTTT	CASSSWGGGRGNTIYF
.	TRBJ1-5	.	TRBV19	TGTGCCAGTAGTACGAAAAATCAGCCCCAGCATTTT	CASSTKNQPQHF
.	TRBJ1-4	.	TRBV15	TGTGCCACCAGCAGAGATCGGGGCAGGGCGGATGAAAAACTGTTTTTT	CATSRDRGRADEKLFF
.	TRBJ2-1	TRBD2	TRBV7-9	TGTGCCAGCAGCCTGTACGCCGTAGCGGGAGGGGTCCTCGATGAGCAGTTCTTC	CASSLYAVAGGVLDEQFF
once	TRBJ2-2	.	TRBV11-3	TGTGCCAGCAGCTTATCTCTCGATTACACCGGGGAGCTGTTTTTT	CASSLSLDYTGELFF
.	TRBJ2-1	.	TRBV15	TGTGCCACCAGCGGACCAGGGGACCCCCTTTACAATGAGCAGTTCTTC	CATSGPGDPLYNEQFF
few	TRBJ1-2	.	TRBV6-6	TGTGCCAGCTCGGGTACTGCAGGAGGCTATGGCTACACCTTC	CASSGTAGGYGYTF
.	TRBJ1-5	.	TRBV27	TGTGCCAGCAGTCCCTTTTCCGGTAGCAATCAGCCCCAGCATTTT	CASSPFSGSNQPQHF
.	TRBJ1-4	TRBD1	TRBV6-9	TGTGCCAGCAGTTCAACAGGGGATTGGGAAAAACTGTTTTTT	CASSSTGDWEKLFF
.	TRBJ1-2	.	TRBV9	TGTGCCAGCAGCGTAGTGGACAGTACTGAATATGGCTACACCTTC	CASSVVDSTEYGYTF
.	TRBJ1-2	TRBD1	TRBV2	TGTGCCAGCAGCGGGACAGGGGTCCCTGGCTACACCTTC	CASSGTGVPGYTF
once	TRBJ2-5	TRBD2	TRBV18	TGTGCCAGCTCACCACGGGCGGGGGGGTCCGCCGAGACCCAGTACTTC	CASSPRAGGSAETQYF
once	TRBJ2-7	.	TRBV30	TGTGCCTGGAGTGTACTGCTAGCACCGGGGTACGAGCAGTACTTC	CAWSVLLAPGYEQYF
.	TRBJ2-3	.	TRBV9	TGTGCCAGCAGCGTGGGCCCGAGCACAGATACGCAGTATTTT	CASSVGPSTDTQYF
.	TRBJ2-7	.	TRBV28	TGTGCCAGCAGGACAGGCCTCCAGGAGCAGTACTTC	CASRTGLQEQYF
.	TRBJ2-7	TRBD2	TRBV5-1	TGCGCCAGCAGCTTGGGTCCTAGCGGGTCCTACGAGCAGTACTTC	CASSLGPSGSYEQYF
.	TRBJ1-1	.	TRBV28	TGTGCCATCAATAGGAACACTGAAGCTTTCTTT	CAINRNTEAFF
.	TRBJ2-7	.	TRBV5-5	TGTGCCAGCACTGGCGGAGGAGGGAGCTCCTACGAGCAGTACTTC	CASTGGGGSSYEQYF
.	TRBJ2-5	.	TRBV20-1	TGCAGTGCTTCGCGGGTCGAGACCCAGTACTTC	CSASRVETQYF
once	TRBJ2-5	.	TRBV4-2	TGTGCCAGCAGCCAATGGGTCGGGGTCCAAGAGACCCAGTACTTC	CASSQWVGVQETQYF
.	TRBJ2-6	TRBD2	TRBV5-1	TGCGCCAGCAGCTCTCTACCTACGGGACTATCTACTGGGGCCAACGTCCTGACTTTC	CASSSLPTGLSTGANVLTF
.	TRBJ2-3	.	TRBV12-5	TGTGCTAGTGGTTCTTTGGAGTCGGGCACAGATACGCAGTATTTT	CASGSLESGTDTQYF
.	TRBJ1-1	TRBD1	TRBV6-5	TGTGCCAGCAGGGGGGGACAGGCTACCACTGAAGCTTTCTTT	CASRGGQATTEAFF
few	TRBJ2-3	TRBD2	TRBV14	TGTGCCAGCAGCCTCTTAGCGGGAGGTTCCACAGATACGCAGTATTTT	CASSLLAGGSTDTQYF
.	TRBJ2-3	.	TRBV21-1	TGTGCCAGCAGCACCCCAGAGCGGGATTCGACAGATACGCAGTATTTT	CASSTPERDSTDTQYF
.	TRBJ1-5	.	TRBV28	TGTGCCAGCAGTGTGAATCAGCCCCAGCATTTT	CASSVNQPQHF
.	TRBJ2-7	TRBD1	TRBV5-1	TGCGCCAGCAGCATGGGACAGGGGGCCTACGAGCAGTACTTC	CASSMGQGAYEQYF
.	TRBJ1-1	.	TRBV19	TGTGCCAGTAGTATTAGCGGGAGGGGAGCGCGGAACACTGAAGCTTTCTTT	CASSISGRGARNTEAFF
.	TRBJ2-3	TRBD2	TRBV4-1	TGCGCCAGCAGCCAGGCGCTAGCGGGGAAATCTAGCACAGATACGCAGTATTTT	CASSQALAGKSSTDTQYF
.	TRBJ1-1	TRBD1	TRBV18	TGTGCCAGCTCAGCGGGACAGACAAACGCTGAAGCTTTCTTT	CASSAGQTNAEAFF
.	TRBJ2-7	TRBD1	TRBV9	TGTGCCAGCAGCACCTCAACAGGGGGCATCTACGAGCAGTACTTC	CASSTSTGGIYEQYF
few	TRBJ2-2	TRBD1	TRBV5-1	TGCGCCAGCAGCTTGGGGACAGGGAACACCGGGGAGCTGTTTTTT	CASSLGTGNTGELFF